A selection of T cell receptor beta chains follows, all from one sample in a study of shared clonotypes between healthy human individuals. Here immunoSEQ multiplex PCR was the method, and the copy in TCRdb shows in-frame clones only, minus some. Of 2 million to 2.5 million clones in the sample, 95% were seen once. The sample consisted of naive CD4+ T cells sorted from blood. These receptors came from a man between 18 and 35 years old in good health. CDR3s include the opening cysteine and the closing phenylalanine or tryptophan. D genes are given only for firm matches. The listing skips clone size in some rows; elsewhere it reads once, few, many or a size class.

d_call j_call clone_size v_call cdr3_aa cdr3_nt
. TRBJ2-2 few TRBV25-1 CASSDDSGELFF TGTGCCAGCAGTGACGACAGCGGGGAGCTGTTTTTT
. TRBJ2-2 . TRBV7-7 CASSLDRTGELFF TGTGCTAGCAGCCTGGATCGGACCGGGGAGCTGTTTTTT
. TRBJ2-3 . TRBV7-6 CASSFTSPPDTQYF TGTGCCAGCAGCTTTACTAGCCCCCCAGATACGCAGTATTTT
TRBD1 TRBJ1-2 once TRBV7-9 CASSARQGGDYGYTF TGTGCCAGCAGCGCCCGACAGGGTGGGGACTATGGCTACACCTTC
. TRBJ1-1 . TRBV10-2 CASSDVGGRVTEAFF TGCGCCAGCAGTGATGTCGGGGGTCGAGTCACTGAAGCTTTCTTT
TRBD2 TRBJ2-3 . TRBV5-1 CASSALPSGGVTDTQYF TGCGCCAGCAGCGCTTTGCCTAGCGGGGGAGTCACAGATACGCAGTATTTT
TRBD1 TRBJ1-2 . TRBV29-1 CSVGSWTGETF TGCAGCGTTGGGAGCTGGACAGGGGAAACCTTC
TRBD1 TRBJ1-2 . TRBV6-1 CASSEYRGATYGYTF TGTGCCAGCAGTGAATACAGGGGGGCAACCTATGGCTACACCTTC
TRBD1 TRBJ1-4 . TRBV7-9 CASIQGAANEKLFF TGTGCCAGCATTCAGGGGGCTGCTAATGAAAAACTGTTTTTT
. TRBJ1-1 once TRBV4-1 CASSQPATGTNTEAFF TGCGCCAGCAGCCAACCCGCCACAGGGACGAACACTGAAGCTTTCTTT
. TRBJ2-7 few TRBV9 CASSVDGGSYEQYF TGTGCCAGCAGCGTAGATGGGGGCTCCTACGAGCAGTACTTC
. TRBJ1-4 . TRBV6-6 CASNDRLSKLFF TGTGCCAGCAACGACAGGCTTTCAAAACTGTTTTTT
TRBD2 TRBJ2-3 . TRBV2 CASSIRLAGSTDTQYF TGCGCCAGCAGTATCCGACTAGCGGGAAGCACAGATACGCAGTATTTT
. TRBJ2-3 . TRBV28 CASSSVWVIGGPSTDTQYF TGTGCCAGCAGTTCTGTTTGGGTCATCGGGGGGCCGAGCACAGATACGCAGTATTTT
TRBD1 TRBJ1-1 . TRBV10-2 CASRGTGDTEAFF TGCGCCAGCAGGGGGACAGGGGATACTGAAGCTTTCTTT
. TRBJ1-5 . TRBV11-2 CASSLAGHSNQPQHF TGTGCCAGCAGCTTAGCGGGGCATAGCAATCAGCCCCAGCATTTT
. TRBJ1-5 . TRBV6-1 CASSEEKLVLAQHF TGTGCCAGCAGTGAAGAAAAGTTAGTTTTGGCCCAGCATTTT
. TRBJ2-2 few TRBV18 CASSTGNTGELFF TGTGCCAGCTCAACAGGGAACACCGGGGAGCTGTTTTTT
TRBD1 TRBJ1-6 . TRBV27 CASSFRGTGGSPLHF TGTGCCAGCAGTTTCCGTGGGACAGGGGGTTCACCCCTCCACTTT
. TRBJ2-2 . TRBV4-3 CASRFLSNIGGELFF TGCGCCAGCAGATTTTTGAGTAATATAGGGGGGGAGCTGTTTTTT
. TRBJ1-4 . TRBV10-3 CAISESRNEKLFF TGTGCCATCAGTGAGTCACGTAATGAAAAACTGTTTTTT
. TRBJ2-4 . TRBV18 CASSPLPGDKNIQYF TGTGCCAGCTCACCATTACCCGGGGACAAAAACATTCAGTACTTC
. TRBJ1-1 . TRBV28 CASSFSFLAWGSAEAFF TGTGCCAGCAGTTTCTCTTTTCTGGCCTGGGGGTCGGCTGAAGCTTTCTTT
TRBD1 TRBJ1-1 . TRBV5-6 CASSQPRDSPTEAFF TGTGCCAGCAGCCAGCCCCGGGACAGCCCTACTGAAGCTTTCTTT
TRBD2 TRBJ2-5 . TRBV5-1 CASSPTLAGLRETQYF TGCGCCAGCAGCCCAACACTAGCGGGCCTTCGGGAGACCCAGTACTTC
. TRBJ2-3 . TRBV7-9 CASSLTDTQYF TGTGCCAGCAGCCTAACGGATACGCAGTATTTT
. TRBJ2-5 . TRBV28 CASSLYSLQETQYF TGTGCCAGCAGTTTATACAGTTTACAAGAGACCCAGTACTTC
. TRBJ1-1 . TRBV25-1 CASSSNRENTEAFF TGTGCCAGCAGCTCAAATAGGGAGAACACTGAAGCTTTCTTT
. TRBJ2-7 . TRBV7-9 CASSGTPSSYEQYF TGTGCCAGCAGCGGGACCCCGAGCTCCTACGAGCAGTACTTC
. TRBJ2-7 . TRBV12-5 CASGVGGEQYF TGTGCTAGTGGTGTAGGGGGCGAGCAGTACTTC
. TRBJ1-4 . TRBV5-1 CASRMQGSTNEKLFF TGCGCCAGCAGAATGCAGGGATCAACTAATGAAAAACTGTTTTTT
. TRBJ2-1 . TRBV11-3 CASSTRGVIYNEQFF TGTGCCAGCAGCACTAGAGGCGTGATCTACAATGAGCAGTTCTTC
. TRBJ2-3 . TRBV4-3 CASSQDTSSLDTQYF TGCGCCAGCAGCCAAGACACTAGCTCGTTAGATACGCAGTATTTT
TRBD2 TRBJ2-7 . TRBV5-8 CASRPSGGTYEQYF TGTGCCAGCCGGCCTAGCGGGGGGACCTACGAGCAGTACTTC
. TRBJ2-5 once TRBV12-5 CASGADIGVKYF TGTGCTAGTGGTGCCGACATTGGGGTGAAGTACTTC
. TRBJ1-4 once TRBV28 CASHVGGLGEKLFF TGTGCCAGCCACGTAGGGGGATTAGGGGAAAAACTGTTTTTT
. TRBJ1-1 . TRBV10-3 CAINPTVGTEAFF TGTGCCATCAACCCGACGGTTGGGACTGAAGCTTTCTTT
. TRBJ1-1 once TRBV6-4 CASSAGGETEAFF TGTGCCAGCAGCGCGGGCGGAGAGACTGAAGCTTTCTTT
. TRBJ2-7 . TRBV9 CASSVVELRCLEQYF TGTGCCAGCAGCGTAGTGGAACTCCGATGCCTCGAGCAGTACTTC
TRBD1 TRBJ1-2 once TRBV6-5 CASSRGQGGGYTF TGTGCCAGCAGCAGAGGACAGGGCGGTGGCTACACCTTC
. TRBJ2-3 . TRBV29-1 CSSSLGGTDTQYF TGCAGCTCTAGCTTGGGCGGCACAGATACGCAGTATTTT
. TRBJ2-5 . TRBV5-4 CASSLQGMGETQYF TGTGCCAGCAGCTTGCAGGGGATGGGGGAGACCCAGTACTTC
. TRBJ1-2 once TRBV18 CASSPAGGLMYGYTF TGTGCCAGCTCCCCAGCCGGGGGCCTAATGTATGGCTACACCTTC
. TRBJ1-1 once TRBV20-1 CTVRTPREAFF TGCACCGTCAGGACACCCCGTGAAGCTTTCTTT
TRBD1 TRBJ1-6 few TRBV28 CASGTGDSPLHF TGTGCCAGCGGTACAGGGGACTCACCCCTCCACTTT
TRBD2 TRBJ2-1 . TRBV9 CASSASGDPYNEQFF TGTGCCAGCAGCGCTAGCGGGGATCCATACAATGAGCAGTTCTTC
. TRBJ1-2 . TRBV2 CASSGTDPSYGYTF TGTGCCAGCAGTGGGACAGACCCTTCCTATGGCTACACCTTC
. TRBJ1-2 . TRBV11-2 CASSWDGNYGYTF TGTGCCAGCAGCTGGGACGGGAACTATGGCTACACCTTC
. TRBJ2-5 . TRBV5-4 CASSNPLAGGETQYF TGTGCCAGCAGCAATCCTCTCGCCGGTGGGGAGACCCAGTACTTC
TRBD1 TRBJ2-2 . TRBV5-1 CASHGLRDRGSGELFF TGCGCCAGCCACGGTCTCCGGGACAGGGGATCCGGGGAGCTGTTTTTT
. TRBJ1-6 . TRBV6-5 CASSYGQRNSPLHF TGTGCCAGCAGTTATGGACAGCGCAATTCACCCCTCCACTTT
. TRBJ1-4 . TRBV6-5 CASSLTLGTNEKLFF TGTGCCAGCAGTTTGACACTAGGAACTAATGAAAAACTGTTTTTT
TRBD2 TRBJ2-1 . TRBV6-5 CASNSRSGGEQFF TGTGCCAGCAATTCTCGGTCGGGGGGGGAGCAGTTCTTC
. TRBJ2-3 . TRBV18 CASSPLTGERTDTQYF TGTGCCAGCTCACCCCTCACGGGGGAGCGCACAGATACGCAGTATTTT
TRBD2 TRBJ2-3 . TRBV11-2 CASSSITSTSGGSTDTQYF TGTGCCAGCAGCTCCATTACCTCTACTAGCGGGGGGAGCACAGATACGCAGTATTTT
. TRBJ1-1 . TRBV6-5 CASSPGAYTEAFF TGTGCCAGCAGTCCGGGGGCTTACACTGAAGCTTTCTTT
. TRBJ2-7 . TRBV5-1 CASSLEGRAYEQYF TGCGCCAGCAGCTTGGAGGGGAGAGCCTACGAGCAGTACTTC
. TRBJ2-1 . TRBV6-5 CASSRGLGNTEQFF TGTGCCAGCAGTAGGGGTTTGGGGAACACTGAGCAGTTCTTC